Here is one T cell receptor beta chain with its context. The data were taken from a study of control samples from healthy donors and cancer patients. TCRdb's table, derived via immunoSEQ multiplex PCR, lists solely in-frame clones and lacks some. Of 94,000 or so clones in the sample, approximately 84% were seen once. Source material: PBMCs. The sequence derives from a man in his 70s with lung cancer.

CDR3 amino acids: CASTPGQGHKFSYEQYF. The CDR3, as DNA: TGTGCCAGCACCCCGGGACAGGGGCATAAATTTTCCTACGAGCAGTACTTC. The chain links TRBV6-2 or TRBV6-3 to TRBJ2-7; TRBD1 matches 10 bases. The J segment lost 1 base and the V segment lost 7 bases, leaving 13 bases of the junction unmatched. Germline lookup yields CDR1 MNHEY and CDR2 SVGEGT. CDR3 size: 17 residues.